These 9 T cell receptor beta chains came from one sample sequenced in a study of neoadjuvant anti-PD-1 for oral cavity cancer. Generated by immunoSEQ multiplex PCR, the TCRdb table keeps only in-frame clones and is missing some. This table has more than 15,000 clones, about three fifths appearing once. The specimen was PBMCs, collected before nivolumab (anti-PD-1) treatment. The receptors were sampled from a person between 40 and 85 years old with oral cavity squamous cell carcinoma.

In its sample, this clone was seen a few times. The chain is built from TRBV30 and TRBJ1-1; D remains unclear. Germline lookup yields CDR1 GTSNPN and CDR2 SVGIG (reference sequence). This CDR3 spans 13 amino acids. V was shortened by 1 base and J by 1 base, with 7 bases between the two germline ends. DNA for the CDR3: TGTGCCTGGAGTGGACAATCGAACACTGAAGCTTTCTTT. It yields the protein CAWSGQSNTEAFF. Drawing the rest from reference TRBV30 and TRBJ1-1, the complete variable domain is SQTIHQWPATLVQPVGSPLSLECTVEGTSNPNLYWYRQAAGRGLQLLFYSVGIGQISSEVPQNLSASRPQDRQFILSSKKLLLSDSGFYLCAWSGQSNTEAFFGQGTRLTVV.

This clone is categorized as large (0.1 to 1%). At one end, the junction sequence differs from germline, possibly due to a read error. The chain links TRBV7-6 to TRBJ1-1; D is undetermined. The V gene's germline CDR1 is SGHVS and CDR2 FNYEAQ. The length of the CDR3 is 15 residues. The CDR3 nucleotides are TGTGCCAGCAGGTTAGAGCCCAGTGGGAACACTGAAGCTTTCTTT. Translation gives CASRLEPSGNTEAFF.

The chain is built from TRBV15 and TRBJ2-3; tentative D call: TRBD2 (6 bases). This CDR3 is built from 17 residues. Germline V gives CDR1 LNHNV, CDR2 YYDKDF (reference sequence). The ends were cut back, 0 bases at V and 3 bases at J, with 16 bases in the middle. The CDR3 is CATSRDRGMGSTDTQYF. The CDR3, as DNA: TGTGCCACCAGCAGAGATCGGGGGATGGGGAGTACAGATACGCAGTATTTT.

The chain has TRBV5-1 and TRBJ2-3; D assignment may be TRBD1 or TRBD2 (5 bases each). The CDR3 covers 15 residues. Deletions cut 5 bases from V and 0 bases from J, with 13 bases between. In germline, CDR1 is SGHRS, CDR2 YFSETQ. The CDR3 DNA reads as TGCGCCAGCAGGAGGGGTGGGCAGAGCACAGATACGCAGTATTTT. Encoded protein: CASRRGGQSTDTQYF.

This clone was seen only once. This rearrangement joins TRBV6-5 to TRBJ2-1, with D possibly matching TRBD2 (5 bases). The germline V gene has CDR1 MNHEY and CDR2 SVGAGI. The CDR3 runs 13 residues. V lost 5 bases and J 7 bases, leaving 12 bases between the germline ends. The CDR3 here is CASSAGRGNEQFF. For the CDR3, the DNA is TGTGCCAGCAGTGCGGGCCGAGGGAATGAGCAGTTCTTC.

This clone turned up a few times. The chain has TRBV5-6 and TRBJ2-4; D gene ambiguous. The CDR3 totals 13 residues. CDR1 is SGHDT, CDR2 YYEEEE, per germline. V lost 2 bases to trimming and J lost 2 bases, with 5 bases between them. The CDR3, as DNA: TGTGCCAGCAGCTTCGGTTCCAAAAACATTCAGTACTTC. It yields the protein CASSFGSKNIQYF.

The chain has TRBV30 and TRBJ2-7; D remains ambiguous. Germline V CDR1 and CDR2: GTSNPN, SVGIG (reference sequence). This CDR3 has 12 residues. V was trimmed by 0 bases and J by 0 bases, leaving 3 bases between them. The CDR3: CAWSVSSYEQYF. CDR3 sequence (DNA): TGTGCCTGGAGTGTAAGCTCCTACGAGCAGTACTTC.

V gene TRBV5-1 combines with J gene TRBJ1-2; D unclear. This CDR3 region has 15 residues. Germline CDR1 reads SGHRS; CDR2 reads YFSETQ. The V end lost 0 bases, the J end lost 8 bases, and 17 bases lay between the germline ends. CDR3 in DNA: TGCGCCAGCAGCTTGGAAGGCAGCCCTCGGGGAGGCTACACCTTC. This codes for CASSLEGSPRGGYTF.

The chain recombines TRBV25-1 with TRBJ2-1; TRBD1 agrees at 10 bases. This CDR3 is 15 amino acids long. From germline, CDR1 is MGHDK and CDR2 SYGVNS. V trimming: 6 bases; J trimming: 6 bases; junction bases outside the gene matches: 8. The CDR3 spells CASRAPGTGANEQFF. The DNA of the CDR3 is TGTGCCAGCAGAGCTCCCGGGACAGGGGCCAATGAGCAGTTCTTC.